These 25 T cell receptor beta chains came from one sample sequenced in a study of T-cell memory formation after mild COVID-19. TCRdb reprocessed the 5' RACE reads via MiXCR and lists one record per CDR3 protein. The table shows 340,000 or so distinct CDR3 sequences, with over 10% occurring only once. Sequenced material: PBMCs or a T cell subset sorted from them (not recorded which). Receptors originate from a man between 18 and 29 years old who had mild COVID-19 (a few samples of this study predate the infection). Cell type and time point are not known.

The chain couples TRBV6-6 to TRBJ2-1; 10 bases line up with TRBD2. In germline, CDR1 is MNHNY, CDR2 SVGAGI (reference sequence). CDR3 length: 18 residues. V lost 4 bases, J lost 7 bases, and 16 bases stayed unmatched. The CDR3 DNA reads TGTGCCAGCAGTTTGAGGGGAGCTAGCGGGGGCCGGGGGAATGAGCAGTTCTTC. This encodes CASSLRGASGGRGNEQFF.

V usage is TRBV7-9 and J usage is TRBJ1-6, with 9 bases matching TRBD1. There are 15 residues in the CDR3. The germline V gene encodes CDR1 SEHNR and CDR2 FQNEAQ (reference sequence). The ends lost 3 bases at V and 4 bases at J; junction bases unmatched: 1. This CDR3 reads CASSFGTGYNSPLHF. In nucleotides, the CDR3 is TGTGCCAGCAGCTTTGGGACAGGGTATAATTCACCCCTCCACTTT.

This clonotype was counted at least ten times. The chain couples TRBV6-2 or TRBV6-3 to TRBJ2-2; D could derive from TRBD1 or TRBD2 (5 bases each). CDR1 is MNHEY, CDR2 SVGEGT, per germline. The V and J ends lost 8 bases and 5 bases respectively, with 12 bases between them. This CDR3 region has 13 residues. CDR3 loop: CASGGFETGELFF. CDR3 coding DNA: TGTGCCAGCGGGGGATTCGAAACCGGGGAGCTGTTTTTT.

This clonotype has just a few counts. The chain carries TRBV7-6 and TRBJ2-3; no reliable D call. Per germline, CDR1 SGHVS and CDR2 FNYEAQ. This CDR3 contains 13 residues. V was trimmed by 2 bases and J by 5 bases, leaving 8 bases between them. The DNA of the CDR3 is TGTGCCAGCAGCTTACTACAGAGAGATACGCAGTATTTT. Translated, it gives CASSLLQRDTQYF.

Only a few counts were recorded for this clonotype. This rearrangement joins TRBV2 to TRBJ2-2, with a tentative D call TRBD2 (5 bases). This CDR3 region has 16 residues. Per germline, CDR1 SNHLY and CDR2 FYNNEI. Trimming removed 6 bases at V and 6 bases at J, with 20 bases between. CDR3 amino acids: CASSHGEGIGAGELFF. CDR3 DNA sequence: TGTGCCAGCAGCCACGGGGAAGGTATCGGGGCCGGGGAGCTGTTTTTT.

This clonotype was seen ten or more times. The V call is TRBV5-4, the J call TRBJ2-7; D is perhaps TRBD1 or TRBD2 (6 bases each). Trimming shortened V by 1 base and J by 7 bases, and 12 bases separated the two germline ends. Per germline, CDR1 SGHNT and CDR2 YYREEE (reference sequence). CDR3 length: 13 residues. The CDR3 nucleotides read TGTGCCAGCAGCTTGTGGGGGGCGGGTGAGCAGTACTTC. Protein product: CASSLWGAGEQYF.

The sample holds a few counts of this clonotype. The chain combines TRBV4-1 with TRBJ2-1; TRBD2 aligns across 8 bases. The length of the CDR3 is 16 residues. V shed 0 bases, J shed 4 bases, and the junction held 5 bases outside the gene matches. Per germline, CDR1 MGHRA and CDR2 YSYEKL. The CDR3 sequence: CASSQDPTGGYNEQFF. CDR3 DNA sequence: TGCGCCAGCAGCCAAGATCCAACGGGGGGGTACAATGAGCAGTTCTTC.

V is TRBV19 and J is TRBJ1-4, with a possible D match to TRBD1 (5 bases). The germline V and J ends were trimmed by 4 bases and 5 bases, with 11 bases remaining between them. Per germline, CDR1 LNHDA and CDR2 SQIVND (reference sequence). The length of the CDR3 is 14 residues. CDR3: CASSSHRQNEKLFF. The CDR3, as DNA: TGTGCCAGTAGTAGCCACCGACAGAATGAAAAACTGTTTTTT.

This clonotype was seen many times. The CDR3 spells CASSEVGQGGPDTQYF. The CDR3 region has the DNA TGTGCCAGCAGTGAAGTTGGACAGGGTGGTCCAGATACGCAGTATTTT. V and J are TRBV6-1 and TRBJ2-3, with 8 positions matching TRBD1. Germline CDR1 reads MNHNS; CDR2 reads SASEGT. The CDR3 has 16 amino acids. Trimming at V came to 1 base and at J to 4 bases, leaving 7 bases not matched to a gene.

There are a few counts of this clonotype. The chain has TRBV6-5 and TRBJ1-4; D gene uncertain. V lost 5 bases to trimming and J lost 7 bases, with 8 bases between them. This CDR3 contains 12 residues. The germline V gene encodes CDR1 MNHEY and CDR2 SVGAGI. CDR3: CASSQNGEKLFF. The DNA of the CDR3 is TGTGCCAGCAGTCAAAATGGTGAAAAACTGTTTTTT.

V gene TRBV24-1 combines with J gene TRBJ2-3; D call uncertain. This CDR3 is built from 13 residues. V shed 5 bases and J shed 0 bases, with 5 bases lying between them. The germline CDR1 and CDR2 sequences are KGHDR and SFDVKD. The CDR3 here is CATSARSTDTQYF. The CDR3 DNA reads TGTGCCACCAGTGCTCGCAGCACAGATACGCAGTATTTT.

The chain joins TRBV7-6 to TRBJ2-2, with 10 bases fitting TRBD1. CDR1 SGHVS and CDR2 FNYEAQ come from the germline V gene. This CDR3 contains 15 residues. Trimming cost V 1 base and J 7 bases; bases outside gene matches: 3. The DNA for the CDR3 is TGTGCCAGCAGCTTAGGACAGGGGGCCAGCGGGGAGCTGTTTTTT. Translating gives CASSLGQGASGELFF.

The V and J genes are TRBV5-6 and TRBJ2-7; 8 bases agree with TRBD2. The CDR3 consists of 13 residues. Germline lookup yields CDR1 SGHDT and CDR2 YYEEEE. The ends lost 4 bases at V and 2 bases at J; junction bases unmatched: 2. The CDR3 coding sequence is TGTGCCAGCAGCGTAGCGGGACCCTACGAGCAGTACTTC. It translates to CASSVAGPYEQYF.

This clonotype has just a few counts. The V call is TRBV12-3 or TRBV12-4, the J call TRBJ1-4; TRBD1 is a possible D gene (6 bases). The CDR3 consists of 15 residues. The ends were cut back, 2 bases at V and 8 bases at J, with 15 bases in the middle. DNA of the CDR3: TGTGCCAGCAGTTTAATCGGGACATTTGAGGAAAAACTGTTTTTT. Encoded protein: CASSLIGTFEEKLFF.

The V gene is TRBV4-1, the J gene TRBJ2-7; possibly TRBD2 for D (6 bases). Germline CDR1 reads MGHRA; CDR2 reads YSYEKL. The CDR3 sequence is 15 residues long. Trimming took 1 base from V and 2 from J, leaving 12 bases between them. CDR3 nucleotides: TGCGCCAGCAGCCAAGGTCCGGGACTCACCTACGAGCAGTACGTC. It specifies CASSQGPGLTYEQYV.

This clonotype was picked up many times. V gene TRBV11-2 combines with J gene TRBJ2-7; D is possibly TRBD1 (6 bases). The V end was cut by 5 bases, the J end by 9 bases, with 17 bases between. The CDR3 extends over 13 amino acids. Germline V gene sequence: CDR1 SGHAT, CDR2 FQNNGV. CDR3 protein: CASSQTEGVGQYF. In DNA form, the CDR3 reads TGTGCCAGCAGCCAAACCGAGGGGGTTGGGCAGTACTTC.

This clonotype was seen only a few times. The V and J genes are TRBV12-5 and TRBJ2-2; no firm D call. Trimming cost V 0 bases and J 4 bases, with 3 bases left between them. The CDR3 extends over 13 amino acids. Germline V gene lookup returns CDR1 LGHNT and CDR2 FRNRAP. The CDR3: CASGLVLTGELFF. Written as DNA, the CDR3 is TGTGCTAGTGGTTTGGTACTCACCGGGGAGCTGTTTTTT.

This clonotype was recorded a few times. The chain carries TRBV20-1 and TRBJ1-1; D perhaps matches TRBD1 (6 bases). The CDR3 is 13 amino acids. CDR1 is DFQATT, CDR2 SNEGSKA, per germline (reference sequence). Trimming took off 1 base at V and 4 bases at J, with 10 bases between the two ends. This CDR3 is CSARGGTFTEAFF. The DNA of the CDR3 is TGCAGTGCTAGAGGGGGGACATTCACTGAAGCTTTCTTT.

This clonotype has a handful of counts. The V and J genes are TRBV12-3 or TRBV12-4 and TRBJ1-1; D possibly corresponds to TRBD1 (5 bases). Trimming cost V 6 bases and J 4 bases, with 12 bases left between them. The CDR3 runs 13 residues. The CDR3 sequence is CASSHRGGTEAFF. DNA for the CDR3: TGTGCCAGCAGCCACCGGGGGGGCACTGAAGCTTTCTTT.

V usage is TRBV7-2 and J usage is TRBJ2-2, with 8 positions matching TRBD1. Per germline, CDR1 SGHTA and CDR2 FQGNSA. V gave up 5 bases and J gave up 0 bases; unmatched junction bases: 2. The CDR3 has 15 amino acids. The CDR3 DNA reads TGTGCCAGCAGCCTACAGGGGGCGAACACCGGGGAGCTGTTTTTT. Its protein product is CASSLQGANTGELFF.

This CDR3 is CASSVGEKLFF. The CDR3 DNA sequence: TGTGCCAGCAGCGTAGGGGAAAAACTGTTTTTT. J is TRBJ1-4 and V is TRBV5-6, with unresolved D. The CDR3 is 11 residues long. Germline V gene data show CDR1 as SGHDT and CDR2 as YYEEEE. V lost 4 bases and J 8 bases, leaving 6 bases between the germline ends.

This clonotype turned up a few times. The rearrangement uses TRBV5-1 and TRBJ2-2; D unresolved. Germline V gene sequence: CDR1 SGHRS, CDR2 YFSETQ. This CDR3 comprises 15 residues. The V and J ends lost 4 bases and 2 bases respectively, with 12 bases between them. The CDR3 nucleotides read TGCGCCAGCAGCCATTTGGACGGTAACACCGGGGAGCTGTTTTTT. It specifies CASSHLDGNTGELFF.

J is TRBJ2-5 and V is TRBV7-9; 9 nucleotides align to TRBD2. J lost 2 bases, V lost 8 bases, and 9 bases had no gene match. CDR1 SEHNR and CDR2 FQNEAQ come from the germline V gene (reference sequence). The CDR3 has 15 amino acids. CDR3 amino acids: CASEQTSGAQETQYF. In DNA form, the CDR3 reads TGTGCCAGCGAACAGACTAGCGGTGCTCAAGAGACCCAGTACTTC.

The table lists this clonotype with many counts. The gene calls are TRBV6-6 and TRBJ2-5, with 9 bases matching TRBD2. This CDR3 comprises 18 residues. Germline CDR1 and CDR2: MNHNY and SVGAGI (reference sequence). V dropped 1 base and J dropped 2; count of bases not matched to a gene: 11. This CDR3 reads CASSYFRPAGGPQETQYF. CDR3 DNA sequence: TGTGCCAGCAGTTACTTCCGGCCAGCGGGGGGCCCTCAAGAGACCCAGTACTTC.

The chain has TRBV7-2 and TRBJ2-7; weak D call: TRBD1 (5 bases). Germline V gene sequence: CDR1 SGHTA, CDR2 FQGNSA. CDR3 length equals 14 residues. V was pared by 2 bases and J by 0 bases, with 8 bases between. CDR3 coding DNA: TGTGCCAGCAGCTTAACAGGAGACTCCTACGAGCAGTACGTC. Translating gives CASSLTGDSYEQYV.